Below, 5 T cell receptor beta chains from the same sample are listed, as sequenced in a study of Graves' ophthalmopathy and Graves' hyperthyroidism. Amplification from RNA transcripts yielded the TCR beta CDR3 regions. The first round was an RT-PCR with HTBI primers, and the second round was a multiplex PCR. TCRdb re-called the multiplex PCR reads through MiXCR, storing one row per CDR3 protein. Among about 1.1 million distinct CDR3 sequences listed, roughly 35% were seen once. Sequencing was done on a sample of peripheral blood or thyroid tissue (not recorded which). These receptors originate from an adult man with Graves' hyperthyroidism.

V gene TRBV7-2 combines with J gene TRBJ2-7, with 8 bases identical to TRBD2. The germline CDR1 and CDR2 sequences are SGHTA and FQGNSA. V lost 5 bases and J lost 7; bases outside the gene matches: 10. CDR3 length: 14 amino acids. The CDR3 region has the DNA TGTGCCAGCAGCCGGGCCGGGGGCGGGGGGGAGCAGTACTTC. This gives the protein CASSRAGGGGEQYF. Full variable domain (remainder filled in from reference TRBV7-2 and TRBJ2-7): GAGVSQSPSNKVTEKGKDVELRCDPISGHTALYWYRQSLGQGLEFLIYFQGNSAPDKSGLPSDRFSAERTGGSVSTLTIQRTQQEDSAVYLCASSRAGGGGEQYFGPGTRLTVT.

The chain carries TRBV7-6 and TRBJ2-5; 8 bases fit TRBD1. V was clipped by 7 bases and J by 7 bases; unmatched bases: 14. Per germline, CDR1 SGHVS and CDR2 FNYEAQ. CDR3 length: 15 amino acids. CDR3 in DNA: TGTGCCAGCAAGCCAGTTTCGGGACAGGAGGTGACCCAGTACTTC. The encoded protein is CASKPVSGQEVTQYF.

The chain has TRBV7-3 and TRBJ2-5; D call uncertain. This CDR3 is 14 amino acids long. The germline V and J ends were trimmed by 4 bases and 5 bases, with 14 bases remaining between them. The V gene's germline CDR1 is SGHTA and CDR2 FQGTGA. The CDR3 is CASSSEEDRETQYF. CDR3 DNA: TGTGCCAGCAGCTCGGAAGAGGATCGGGAGACCCAGTACTTC. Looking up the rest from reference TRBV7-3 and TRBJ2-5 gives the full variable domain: GAGVSQTPSNKVTEKGKYVELRCDPISGHTALYWYRQSLGQGPEFLIYFQGTGAADDSGLPNDRFFAVRPEGSVSTLKIQRTERGDSAVYLCASSSEEDRETQYFGPGTRLLVL.

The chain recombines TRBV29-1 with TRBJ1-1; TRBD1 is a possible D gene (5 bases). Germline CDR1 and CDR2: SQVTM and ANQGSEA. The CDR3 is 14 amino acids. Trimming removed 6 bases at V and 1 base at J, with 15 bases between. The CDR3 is CSVERGRENTEAFF. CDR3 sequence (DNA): TGCAGCGTGGAGCGGGGCAGGGAGAACACTGAAGCTTTCTTT.

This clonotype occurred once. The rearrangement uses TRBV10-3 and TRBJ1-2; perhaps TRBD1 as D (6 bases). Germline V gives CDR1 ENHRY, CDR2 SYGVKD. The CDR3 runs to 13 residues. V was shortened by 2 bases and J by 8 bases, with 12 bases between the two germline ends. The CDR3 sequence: CAISEGRDIGYTF. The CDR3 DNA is TGTGCCATCAGTGAGGGCCGGGACATAGGCTACACCTTC.